This TCR beta chain was recorded in a study of breast tumors, draining lymph nodes, adjacent tissues. Study-level results: The data were judged consistent with most tumor T cells coming from lymph node and expanding in tumor. Tumor and nontumor repertoires were significantly more similar in luminal-like than in basal-like breast cancer.

Axillary draining lymph nodes of breast cancer patients supplied the node samples. TCRdb re-called the multiplex PCR reads through MiXCR, storing one row per CDR3 protein. This table holds around 140,000 distinct CDR3 sequences, about 20% found once. The sample holds many counts of this clonotype. Its antigen is unknown. This CDR3 has 17 amino acids. The V gene end was trimmed by 4 bases and the J gene end by 1 base; junction bases not matched to a gene: 6. The V and J genes are TRBV12-3 or TRBV12-4 and TRBJ1-5, with 11 bases fitting TRBD1. Material: axillary lymph node tissue. The TCR sequence derives from a female donor with breast cancer. Some clones in this sample may be carry-over from other donors' samples. The CDR3 DNA reads as TGTGCCAGCAGTTCGGGACAGGGGGTCAGGAGCAATCAGCCCCAGCATTTT. This codes for CASSSGQGVRSNQPQHF.